One T cell receptor beta chain is described in this entry. This table comes from immunoSEQ multiplex PCR, and its TCRdb copy is limited to in-frame clones, with some not included. Here the sample spans about 81,000 clones, about 88% being singletons. This sample was taken from a study of OX40 agonist ivuxolimab in advanced cancers. Germline CDR1 is SEHNR and CDR2 is FQNEAQ (reference sequence). V was clipped by 1 base and J by 3 bases, with 9 bases between them. The CDR3 is 14 amino acids. The source was CD4+ or CD8+ T cells sorted from blood, collected in a trial of the OX40 agonist ivuxolimab. The receptor comes from an adult with an advanced solid tumor such as melanoma, head and neck, liver or kidney cancer. The rearrangement uses TRBV7-9 and TRBJ1-2; no clear D gene. CDR3 sequence: CASSLGAAYYGYTF. In DNA form, the CDR3 reads TGTGCCAGCAGCTTAGGGGCGGCCTACTATGGCTACACCTTC.